These 10 T cell receptor beta chains were all obtained from the same sample, sequenced in a study of human T cells and chemical hapten exposure (dated by TCRdb to about 2021). In light of the paper, this sample's time point label describes: pre-sensitization, week 0. What this sample's treatment or condition label stands for: therapeutic diphenylcyclopropenone sensitization with weekly scalp DPC. The library was obtained by RACE. TCRdb records NextSeq 500 as the sequencer. Starting from the raw public reads, TCRdb applied fastp trimming at Q25, assembled clones with MiXCR and retained in-frame beta chains. Each record represents a unique CDR3 protein, reported with the most common genes and DNA among its rows. The sample data list more than 150,000 distinct CDR3 sequences, and 25% to 30% of these were observed just once. The ten largest clones capture 2.5% to 3.5% of the sample. The sequences come from whole blood, collected in connection with sensitization to the hapten diphenylcyclopropenone (DPC). Receptor source: a woman younger than 45 with alopecia areata. Some clones in this sample may be carry-over from other donors' samples.

The chain links TRBV29-1 to TRBJ1-1, with a possible D match to TRBD1 (5 bases). Trimming removed 5 bases at V and 6 bases at J, with 22 bases between. The CDR3 is made up of 15 amino acids. Per germline, CDR1 SQVTM and CDR2 ANQGSEA. The CDR3 is CSVSGGGRTLSEAFF. CDR3 in DNA: TGCAGCGTTTCCGGGGGAGGAAGGACACTTTCTGAAGCTTTCTTT.

Only a few counts were recorded for this clonotype. The chain combines TRBV12-3 or TRBV12-4 with TRBJ2-1; 8 nucleotides match TRBD1. The J segment lost 8 bases and the V segment lost 6 bases, leaving 6 bases of the junction unmatched. This CDR3 is 13 amino acids long. CDR3 bases: TGTGCCAGCAGCCGGGGACAGGTATATGAGCAGTTCTTC. The encoded protein is CASSRGQVYEQFF.

This clonotype was seen more than once but under ten times. The J gene is TRBJ1-1, the V gene TRBV29-1, with 7 bases lining up with TRBD1. Germline CDR1 and CDR2: SQVTM and ANQGSEA. The CDR3 length is 14 residues. Trimming removed 6 bases from V and 6 bases from J; junction bases left unmatched: 13. The CDR3 is CSVQPGQWGSEAFF. The CDR3 coding sequence is TGCAGCGTGCAGCCGGGACAGTGGGGTTCTGAAGCTTTCTTT.

This sequence joins TRBV9 and TRBJ2-7, with 9 bases fitting TRBD1. The CDR3 has 15 amino acids. The germline V gene encodes CDR1 SGDLS and CDR2 YYNGEE. Losses at the gene ends were 3 bases for V and 7 bases for J; bases not matched to a gene: 11. The CDR3 DNA sequence: TGTGCCAGCAGCGAACATCCGGGACAGGGAGGGGAGCAGTACTTC. Protein: CASSEHPGQGGEQYF.

CDR3 amino acids: CASSSLRDRGNTIYF. The CDR3 coding sequence is TGTGCCAGCAGCTCTCTCCGGGACCGCGGAAACACCATATATTTT. The chain links TRBV27 to TRBJ1-3, with D tentatively TRBD1 (5 bases). The germline gives CDR1 MNHEY, CDR2 SMNVEV (reference sequence). This CDR3 is 15 amino acids long. Trimming shortened V by 6 bases and J by 4 bases, and 16 bases separated the two germline ends.

This clonotype was detected only once. The V gene is TRBV28, the J gene TRBJ1-5, with D perhaps TRBD1 (6 bases). Trimming stripped 6 bases from V and 0 bases from J, with 27 bases between. Germline values: CDR1 MDHEN, CDR2 SYDVKM. CDR3 length: 20 amino acids. As DNA, the CDR3 is TGTGCCAGCAGACTGGTGGGGGGCAGGTCCGGGGTTTATAGCAATCAGCCCCAGCATTTT. Encoded protein: CASRLVGGRSGVYSNQPQHF.

This rearrangement joins TRBV4-1 to TRBJ1-2; D unresolved. The length of the CDR3 is 15 residues. V was cut by 1 base and J by 0 bases, with 9 bases left in between. The germline V gene encodes CDR1 MGHRA and CDR2 YSYEKL. CDR3 sequence: CASSQGGGSNYGYTF. The CDR3 nucleotides are TGCGCCAGCAGCCAAGGAGGAGGATCTAACTATGGCTACACCTTC.

This clonotype was recorded a few times. The rearrangement links TRBV14 to TRBJ2-2; a weak D match, TRBD2 (5 bases). This CDR3 contains 13 residues. Germline V gene sequence: CDR1 SGHDN, CDR2 FVKESK. V shed 1 base and J shed 7 bases, with 7 bases lying between them. CDR3 coding DNA: TGTGCCAGCAGCCAAGTGAGGGACGGGGAGCTGTTTTTT. Protein: CASSQVRDGELFF.

This rearrangement joins TRBV20-1 to TRBJ1-1; TRBD1 matches 10 bases. The germline V gene has CDR1 DFQATT and CDR2 SNEGSKA (reference sequence). With 3 bases clipped from V and 3 bases from J, the junction kept 4 bases outside the gene matches. The CDR3 totals 14 residues. The CDR3 coding sequence is TGCAGTGCTAGTCCGACAGGGGGCTACACTGAAGCTTTCTTT. It is translated as CSASPTGGYTEAFF.

This clonotype was counted between two and nine times. The rearrangement uses TRBV28 and TRBJ2-1; 7 positions agree with TRBD2. Germline CDR1 and CDR2: MDHEN and SYDVKM. Trimming removed 7 bases from V and 4 bases from J; junction bases left unmatched: 7. The CDR3 length is 14 residues. This CDR3 is CASTAGQVYNEQFF. The DNA of the CDR3 is TGTGCCAGCACAGCGGGGCAGGTGTACAATGAGCAGTTCTTC.